Sequencing of this T cell receptor beta chain was carried out in a study of blood T cell repertoires in COVID-19. Turning to the study itself: PBMCs, B-cell-depleted T cells, or T cells provided the cDNA or gDNA that made up the material.

Germline CDR1 SGHTA, CDR2 FQGNSA. The CDR3 runs 15 residues. J lost 12 bases, V lost 4 bases, and 14 bases had no gene match. This clone was seen more than once but under ten times. As handled by the study authors: Quantification of nucleated cells was approximated via reference gene primer amplification. TCRdb's table, derived via immunoSEQ multiplex PCR, lists solely in-frame clones and lacks some. Clone size and V and J calls were adopted from that table, with D and trimming inferred from the DNA. The sample carries some 170,000 clones, roughly 85% recorded once. The sequence was collected from a man aged 35 to 55 with acute or convalescent COVID-19. V usage is TRBV7-2 and J usage is TRBJ1-1, with 10 bases aligning to TRBD1. Material: peripheral blood. The CDR3 bases are TGTGCCAGCAGCTCGACGGCTTCCGGGACAGGGGAATCTTTCTTT. It yields the protein CASSSTASGTGESFF.